The sequence of this T cell receptor beta chain was determined in a study of vaccination and CD4 T cells after COVID-19. As regards this clonotype: Its antigen is unknown.

Indicated treatment: roughly 11-day PBMC culture with coronavirus spike peptide pools or control peptides (ViraFEST assay). Sequencing of the DNA from cultured CD4+ T cells was carried out with the Oncomine TCR Beta short-read assay. CD4+ T cells were cultured, and genomic DNA was extracted from them. TCRdb used MiXCR to reprocess the PCR reads, holding one entry per CDR3 protein. This table holds around 13,000 distinct CDR3 sequences, roughly 27% found once. Sample: CD4+ T cells from blood, cultured in vitro, taken before SARS-CoV-2 vaccination. The source of this sequence is a human donor who received a COVID-19 vaccine.

In DNA form, the CDR3 reads TGTGCCATCCGACGAGAGGGCCGGAGGGGCTATGGCTACACCTTC. This codes for CAIRREGRRGYGYTF. This rearrangement joins TRBV10-3 to TRBJ1-2, with TRBD1 as a possible D gene (5 bases). The germline V gene encodes CDR1 ENHRY and CDR2 SYGVKD. CDR3 size: 15 residues. V was shortened by 8 bases and J by 4 bases, with 20 bases between the two germline ends.